This T cell receptor (beta chain) derives from a study of cytomegalovirus exposure and HLA in healthy donors (dated by TCRdb to 2016 to 2017). As for the study more broadly: According to an earlier analysis of 587 of the donors, 150 million to 200 million T cells yielded 117 million unique TCR beta sequences and about 300 Gb of sequence data. The study profiled the T cell repertoires of 666 subjects by immunosequencing and related them to cytomegalovirus serostatus. An early release that covered about 600 HLA-typed donors contained around 300 gigabases of sequencing data and 70 million to 100 million unique TCR sequences. Besides the first cohort of 500 to 700 subjects, a separate validation cohort made up of roughly 120 different subjects was used. Roughly 5 DR-DQ haplotypes were handled as single units for association and clustering, since linkage in the cohort was strong. The genetic ancestry cluster associated with self-reported Caucasian donors included 70% to 85% of the roughly 380 genotyped donors. The study was designed to test whether signatures of past pathogen exposure could be identified by cataloging public T cell receptors. All discovery cohort repertoires had been generated using a single sequencing platform. A later genetic analysis took genome-wide SNP genotypes for about 55% of the 666 donors and used that subset as a discovery cohort. Rather than drawing on any new phenotypic data, the later analysis identified candidate immune exposures from TCR beta sequences and the way those sequences occurred across donors. A later analysis re-analyzed previously published TCR beta repertoires from approximately 670 donors and added high-resolution HLA genotyping to study TCR occurrence patterns. Typing coverage differed by locus: A, B, C, DRB1 and DQB1 were typed in about 629-640 donors, DQA1 in around 500, DPA1 in some 570, and DPB1 in 400 to 490. Among several hundred genotyped donors of the cohort, an average of approximately 220,000 unique TCR beta nucleotide sequences was sequenced per donor, of which approximately 18% were non-productive. An earlier analysis of some 500 of the donors used high-throughput TCR beta sequencing to judge whether each TCR beta V gene segment behaved as functional or pseudogenic. The study combined high-throughput TCR immunosequencing, statistical association of individual TCRs with disease status, and machine learning to predict cytomegalovirus infection status. Alongside the repertoire data, information on donor age, sex, ethnicity and CMV serostatus was compiled. HLA typing included class I and class II loci at four-digit resolution. Points the paper makes about the study in general: The presence/absence analyses assumed that sequencing depth was roughly uniform across donors, and that assumption may not be true. In this cohort, only TCR beta chains were sequenced, and detectable features were limited by the absence of alpha or paired-chain data. In vitro tests confirmed that a few of the cytomegalovirus-associated TCR beta chains recognize cytomegalovirus antigens. Several of the top co-occurrence clusters appeared to be linked to parvovirus B19, influenza, CMV and Epstein-Barr virus, according to a later analysis. Because the 87-base-pair reads could not distinguish some IMGT-functional V segments, including TRBV6-2 and TRBV6-3, those segments were excluded. Correlated functional status among segregating V segments might reflect linkage disequilibrium, but an unknown experimental factor could not be ruled out. The earlier analysis of approximately 590 of the donors excluded approximately 15 rarely observed V segments, including chromosome 9 orphons, because counts were too low. When HLA alleles, especially DR and DQ, strongly co-occurred, TCR associations were difficult to assign to individual alleles. At a false discovery rate of 0.05, a later analysis linked about 17,000 TCR beta sequences to specific HLA alleles. It was suggested by the authors that the approach could potentially be generalized to other disease states and immunological phenotypes. Most CMV-associated TCR beta chains appeared to be HLA-restricted in a later analysis, and the HLA associations seemed to be driven largely by CMV exposure. For the cohort, immune exposure information was limited to CMV serostatus. Because some donors lacked HLA typing at each locus, the association tests relied only on the typed subset. A group of highly shared sequence variants was considered likely to be a technical artifact of the sequencing pipeline. The study gave a list of about 150 TCR beta chains associated with cytomegalovirus. While some public TCRs were present in many individuals, most TCR sequences turned up only very rarely across donors. In a later analysis, HLA-associated TCR beta chains showed more clonal expansion and lower generation probabilities than non-associated chains that were equally common. In both the original and validation cohorts, the classifier was reported to diagnose cytomegalovirus status with high specificity and sensitivity. A later genetic analysis reported fewer N-insertions in productive TCRs among donors in an Asian-associated ancestry cluster than the approximately 670-donor mean. A later analysis found that TCR association rates varied across HLA loci, with DRB1 alleles showing the most associated TCRs and HLA-C alleles the fewest. In a later genetic analysis, a missense DCLRE1C variant was associated with V-gene and J-gene trimming of TCR beta chains, and the association was replicated in an independent cohort. A further reported finding was that TCR beta sequences accurately predicted the HLA-A and HLA-B alleles for most subjects in the first cohort. In an earlier analysis of more than 450 of the donors, most TCR beta V segments were observed in productive rearrangements about 87% or about 30% of the time, broadly matching IMGT annotations.

With respect to this clone: There is no known antigen for this receptor. No quality values exist for individual bases; no much larger clone is one base distant.

Libraries were prepared through the immunoSEQ multiplex PCR assay. The multiplex PCR relied on a mix of 60 forward primers for TCR Vbeta segments and 13 reverse primers for TCR Jbeta segments. A multiplex PCR assay on genomic DNA amplified the CDR3 region of rearranged TCR beta genes. The Illumina HiSeq System was used to sequence the amplified TCR beta libraries as 87-base-pair reads. Per the authors' processing: Across the 670 or so repertoires, a later analysis counted 78 million or so unique TCR beta chains, 9 million to 14 million of which were shared by at least two donors. A nearest-neighbor algorithm error-corrected the raw reads and collapsed the reads into unique sequences, merging closely related sequences to remove PCR and sequencing errors. To assign V, D and J gene segments, CDR3 sequences were aligned to IMGT reference sequences. For a sequence to be retained, at least a six-nucleotide match to both a V gene segment and a J gene segment was required. A rearrangement counted as productive if the CDR3 had no stop codons and remained in frame with V and J, and every other rearrangement counted as non-productive. CDR3 was defined by IMGT convention, running from the second conserved V-encoded cysteine to the conserved J-encoded phenylalanine. The earlier analysis of about 570 of the donors excluded any sequence lacking an unambiguous match to a single V gene segment. An earlier analysis of a few hundred of the donors classified V segments as functional when productive rearrangements were above 56.7% and as segregating when the standard deviation between donors was above 5%. A statistical classification framework was built for diagnosing cytomegalovirus status from the catalog of TCR beta chain sequences. A later analysis assigned V and J genes by comparing TCR nucleotide sequences with IMGT/GENE-DB human TR gene sequences. Using the TCRdist pipeline, a later analysis assigned CDR3 sequences along with most-parsimonious VDJ recombination scenarios. A later analysis defined each TCR beta chain by its CDR3 amino acid sequence plus V-gene family, and excluded reads lacking a unique V-gene family. In a later analysis, several hundred highly shared, low-generation-probability nucleotide sequences were removed to address suspected cross-contamination and a sequencing artifact. In a later analysis, a clonal expansion index for each public chain was calculated from normalized within-repertoire ranks of inferred template counts. In a later analysis, generation probabilities were computed with a VDJ recombination model fitted to out-of-frame rearrangements, and the resulting probabilities were checked against IGoR. Hypergeometric tests were used in a later analysis to score TCR-TCR, TCR-HLA and TCR-CMV co-occurrence, with a repertoire-size bias correction applied to the TCR pairs. A later analysis estimated false discovery rates by permuting HLA or CMV assignments 20 times. In a later analysis, co-occurring TCRs were grouped using DBSCAN, with TCRdist sequence similarity added in when clustering inside HLA-allele-positive subsets. Repertoires with fewer than 30,000 or more than 120,000 public chains were left out of co-occurrence clustering, as were five repertoires with anomalous nucleotide sharing. TCRdb took over this immuneACCESS table, retaining in-frame rearrangements with V and J assigned. Such tables are incomplete; in checked studies, under half of the missing clones stem from an unresolved V gene, and the remainder is unexplained. That table furnishes V, J and clone size, whereas the DNA furnished D and trimming. The sample includes roughly 120,000 clones, with about 80% observed a single time. The ten most abundant clones make up approximately 1% of the sample.

The junction shows trimming of 6 bases on V and 5 bases on J, and the gene matches do not reach 6 bases of it. CDR1 and CDR2, looked up from the germline V gene (reference sequence), are SEHNR and FQNEAQ. From cysteine to phenylalanine, the CDR3 is 14 amino acids long. This entry keeps only the CDR3 DNA: 42 bases, framed from base 1. In total, 666 healthy bone marrow donors made up the cohort. At the time of sampling, all cohort members were nominally healthy, though unrecorded immune exposures were likely present. Of the approximately 670 cohort members, approximately 300 had positive CMV serostatus and around 350 had negative CMV serostatus, and CMV serostatus was not recorded for the donor. Every donor gave a peripheral blood sample, and the peripheral blood mononuclear cells from that sample were used for TCR beta sequencing. Genomic DNA extraction from the blood cell samples was performed with the Qiagen DNeasy Blood Extraction Kit.

The sample comprised PBMCs. The sequence came from a human donor in good health. The chain links TRBV7-9 with TRBJ1-4, with 7 junctional bases fitting TRBD1. The CDR3 reads as follows: CASRKGQENEKLFF. The DNA reads as follows: TGTGCCAGCAGGAAAGGACAGGAGAATGAAAAACTGTTTTTT.